This record concerns one TCR beta chain sequence. Its antigen is not known. The germline V gene has CDR1 SGHTA and CDR2 FQGNSA. The ends lost 6 bases at V and 1 base at J; junction bases unmatched: 4. The CDR3 contains 15 residues. Profiled with immunoSEQ multiplex PCR; TCRdb holds only in-frame clones, not every one. The sample records some 21,000 clones, 75% to 90% being singletons. This sample is drawn from a study of chemoradiotherapy in HPV16-positive cancers. Background on the study: Candidate HPV-specific clones and shared TCR motifs came from two HPV16-positive patients.

Study-level points and caveats: During treatment, candidate HPV-specific clones and E7-related motifs expanded in tumor. In HPV16-positive patients, HPV-responsive T-cell expansion tracked better recurrence-free survival.

Samples were taken several times over chemoradiotherapy. This chain connects TRBV7-2 to TRBJ2-2; TRBD1 aligns across 8 bases. The sequences come from blood, collected from a patient who underwent chemoradiotherapy. This TCR was recovered from a human donor with HPV-associated anogenital cancer. This CDR3 is CASRPGTGNTGELFF. CDR3 sequence (DNA): TGTGCCAGCAGACCCGGGACAGGGAACACCGGGGAGCTGTTTTTT.